The rows below give T cell receptor beta chains drawn from one sample of a study of blood T cell repertoires in COVID-19. Assay: immunoSEQ multiplex PCR; the TCRdb copy retains only in-frame clones and omits some. Here the sample spans under 150,000 clones, just under 85% being singletons. Specimen: peripheral blood. The receptors stem from a human donor in a cohort sampled during active COVID-19. CDR3s include the opening cysteine and the closing phenylalanine or tryptophan. D genes are given only for firm matches. Some rows have no size entry. The others give once, few or many, or a class for an expanded clone.

j_call cdr3_length v_call clone_size d_call cdr3_aa cdr3_nt
TRBJ2-3 16 TRBV6-4 NA NA CASSPLYEPSTDTQYF TGTGCCAGCAGTCCCCTCTACGAGCCTAGCACAGATACGCAGTATTTT
TRBJ2-5 14 TRBV10-3 NA TRBD2 CAISDRDYGETQYF TGTGCCATCAGTGACAGGGACTATGGGGAGACCCAGTACTTC
TRBJ2-3 15 TRBV19 NA TRBD2 CASTTSGGARDTQYF TGTGCCAGTACCACTAGCGGGGGGGCCAGAGATACGCAGTATTTT
TRBJ2-7 16 TRBV6-6 NA NA CASSRPPGGSSYEQYF TGTGCCAGCAGCCGACCCCCTGGCGGGTCTTCCTACGAGCAGTACTTC
TRBJ1-3 13 TRBV30 NA NA CAWSRPPGNTIYF TGTGCCTGGAGCCGACCCCCCGGGAACACCATATATTTT
TRBJ2-7 11 TRBV12-5 NA NA CASGSFYEQYF TGTGCTAGTGGTTCGTTCTACGAGCAGTACTTC
TRBJ1-2 12 TRBV3-1/TRBV3-2 NA NA CASSLWRAGYTF TGTGCCAGCAGCCTCTGGAGAGCTGGCTACACCTTC
TRBJ2-7 11 TRBV2 NA TRBD1 CASTSGTGSDF TGTGCCAGCACTTCCGGGACAGGGTCTGACTTC
TRBJ2-5 15 TRBV6-2/TRBV6-3 NA TRBD1 CASSYPGQGQETQYF TGTGCCAGCAGTTACCCCGGACAGGGTCAAGAGACCCAGTACTTC
TRBJ2-1 14 TRBV3-1/TRBV3-2 NA TRBD2 CASDSGGPRNEQLF TGTGCCAGCGATAGCGGGGGGCCGAGGAATGAGCAGCTCTTC
TRBJ2-1 15 TRBV7-9 NA NA CASSLGPRLEEEQFF TGTGCCAGCAGCTTAGGGCCGCGACTAGAGGAGGAGCAGTTCTTC
TRBJ1-1 14 TRBV10-3 NA TRBD1 CAISAQGADTEAFF TGTGCCATCAGTGCCCAGGGGGCGGACACTGAAGCTTTCTTT
TRBJ1-2 13 TRBV10-2 NA NA CASSEWAEWGYTF TGCGCCAGCAGTGAGTGGGCAGAGTGGGGCTACACCTTC
TRBJ1-4 13 TRBV10-2 NA NA CASSGQTNEKLFF TGCGCCAGCAGCGGACAGACTAATGAAAAACTGTTTTTT
TRBJ1-1 13 TRBV5-1 NA TRBD1 CASSTGQAAEAFF TGCGCCAGCAGCACGGGACAGGCGGCTGAAGCTTTCTTT
TRBJ2-5 17 TRBV19 NA TRBD2 CASSIEGRGDTQETQYF TGTGCCAGTAGTATAGAAGGGCGGGGGGATACCCAAGAGACCCAGTACTTC
TRBJ2-7 15 TRBV3-1/TRBV3-2 NA NA CASSPYLDNSYEQYF TGTGCCAGCAGCCCGTATTTGGACAACTCCTACGAGCAGTACTTC
TRBJ1-4 16 TRBV5-1 once TRBD1 CASSRGDRVANEKLFF TGCGCCAGCAGCCGAGGAGACAGGGTGGCTAATGAAAAACTGTTTTTT